The entry that follows covers one TCR beta chain sequence. Only a few counts were recorded for this clonotype. No antigen is known for it. No much larger clone is present one base from it, and per-base qualities are unavailable. The sample originates from a study of T-cell reconstitution after alpha-beta-depleted transplantation in children (dated by TCRdb to 2016 to 2018). At the level of the whole study: T-cell immune reconstitution after TCRalphabeta/CD19-depleted allogeneic hematopoietic cell transplantation in children was quantitatively tracked in the study by means of TCR repertoire profiling. On the study overall, not on this receptor specifically: The apparently early alphabetaT-cell count recovery about two months after transplant was reportedly dependent on only several hundred rapidly expanded clones derived from non-depleted graft cells. The frequencies of hyperexpanded clones fell over the following months, and after one year, T-cell counts and TCRbeta diversity were mostly attributed to newly produced T cells. In some patients, the high TCRbeta diversity seen at day 60 was put down to recipient T cells and intrathymic progenitors that had survived conditioning.

Libraries were built with PCR. Sequencing relied on an Illumina HiSeq 2500. Molecular barcoding was employed in the preparation of TCR libraries, with unique molecular identifiers being used to normalize TCRbeta repertoire quantification. TCRdb trimmed public reads at Q25 via fastp, called clones via MiXCR and kept in-frame beta chains. Every distinct CDR3 protein forms one entry, paired with its most common genes and DNA. The sample records a few hundred thousand distinct CDR3 sequences, roughly 25% of which are singletons. Over 2.5% of the sample is held by the ten biggest clonotypes. This specimen's treatment or condition label, per the study, means: allogeneic hematopoietic cell transplantation with graft depleted of TCRalphabeta T cells and CD19 B cells. Transplant recipients were children who received TCRalphabeta/CD19-depleted allogeneic hematopoietic cell grafts. The cysteine opens and the phenylalanine closes a CDR3 of 15 amino acids. Just the 45-base CDR3 DNA is kept, in frame starting at base 1. Germline trimming amounts to 10 bases on V and 3 bases on J, with 16 as the count of junction bases outside the gene matches. The germline V gene (reference sequence) supplies CDR1 SGHKS and CDR2 YYEKEE.

The material was PBMCs, obtained before TCRalphabeta/CD19-depleted stem cell transplant. The rearrangement combines TRBV5-5 with TRBJ2-7; a stretch of 7 junction bases matches TRBD1. The TCR sequence derives from a girl aged 2 to 10 with Fanconi anemia, due to receive a stem cell transplant. At the DNA level, the sequence is TGTGCCTCAGCGAGAGGGGGCCAAATGGGCTACGAGCAGTACTTC. This sequence encodes CASARGGQMGYEQYF.